This T cell receptor beta chain comes out of a study of T-cell memory formation after mild COVID-19. There are 14 residues in the CDR3. CDR1 and CDR2 (germline): SGHVS, FQNEAQ. Trimming took 1 base from V and 2 from J, leaving 6 bases between them. Only a few counts were recorded for this clonotype. TCRdb analysed the 5' RACE reads with MiXCR anew, one entry per CDR3 protein. Of hundreds of thousands of distinct CDR3 sequences in the sample, roughly 22% were seen once. This chain joins TRBV7-8 and TRBJ2-1; D is unresolved. This receptor was obtained from an adult woman who had mild COVID-19 (a few samples of this study predate the infection). Cell type and time point are not known. The sample consisted of PBMCs or a T cell subset sorted from them (not recorded which). CDR3 sequence reads: CASSLGDPYNEQFF. CDR3 nucleotides: TGTGCCAGCAGCTTAGGTGATCCCTACAATGAGCAGTTCTTC.